One and the same sample provided the 6 T cell receptor beta chains below, sequenced in a study of blood T cell repertoires in COVID-19. Clones were sequenced by immunoSEQ multiplex PCR, and TCRdb holds only the in-frame ones, with some missing. The profile shows hundreds of thousands of clones, 83% of them singletons. Sequencing input: PBMCs or T cells enriched from blood (not recorded which). These TCRs come from a middle-aged woman who had been exposed to COVID-19.

This clone was recorded a few times. This chain connects TRBV27 to TRBJ1-2; tentatively, D is TRBD1 (6 bases). This CDR3 is 13 amino acids long. Per the germline V gene, CDR1 is MNHEY and CDR2 is SMNVEV (reference sequence). Trimming pared 5 bases from V and 8 bases from J, leaving 15 bases between. CDR3 nucleotide sequence: TGTGCCAGCAGTGCCATTACAGGGAAGGGCTACACCTTC. The encoded protein is CASSAITGKGYTF.

This clone was detected only a few times. This sequence joins TRBV20-1 and TRBJ2-7; 7 bases map to TRBD2. J was trimmed by 0 bases and V by 3 bases; bases with no gene match: 5. Germline V gene lookup returns CDR1 DFQATT and CDR2 SNEGSKA (reference sequence). This CDR3 is 14 amino acids long. CDR3 in amino acids: CSASGGGFSYEQYF. The CDR3 coding sequence is TGCAGTGCTAGTGGGGGGGGGTTCTCCTACGAGCAGTACTTC.

This chain joins TRBV6-5 and TRBJ1-1; a possible D gene is TRBD1 (6 bases). Trimming stripped 4 bases from V and 4 bases from J, with 13 bases between. Germline loops: CDR1 MNHEY, CDR2 SVGAGI. This CDR3 has 14 residues. The DNA of the CDR3 is TGTGCCAGCAGTTCTCCGCAGGGGAGCACTGAAGCTTTCTTT. Its translation: CASSSPQGSTEAFF.

For the CDR3, the DNA is TGTGCCAGCGCCTCCCAGGGACTAGCGAACACCGGGGAGCTGTTTTTT. The encoded protein is CASASQGLANTGELFF. The rearrangement links TRBV7-3 to TRBJ2-2, with 8 bases identical to TRBD2. CDR3 length: 16 amino acids. Unmatched junction bases numbered 8, after V lost 8 bases and J lost 0 bases. The germline gives CDR1 SGHTA, CDR2 FQGTGA.

This clone has a count of ten or more. V usage is TRBV7-9 and J usage is TRBJ1-2, with D unclear. Per germline, CDR1 SEHNR and CDR2 FQNEAQ (reference sequence). The CDR3 has 13 amino acids. The V end was cut by 6 bases, the J end by 3 bases, with 11 bases between. The CDR3 nucleotides are TGTGCCAGCAGGGTAGGACTTGACTATGGCTACACCTTC. Its translation: CASRVGLDYGYTF.

The genes are TRBV27 and TRBJ2-1; 12 positions match TRBD2. CDR1 MNHEY and CDR2 SMNVEV come from the germline V gene (reference sequence). The CDR3 covers 16 residues. Germline trimming cut 3 bases from V and 7 bases from J; bases unmatched to any gene: 7. CDR3 in DNA: TGTGCCAGCAGTTTCCCCCTAGCGGGGGGGAGAAATGAGCAGTTCTTC. It specifies CASSFPLAGGRNEQFF.